Listed here are 11 T cell receptor beta chains from one sample, sequenced in a study of blood T cell repertoires in COVID-19. Produced via immunoSEQ multiplex PCR; TCRdb's table is partial and in-frame only. Among roughly 290,000 clones listed, 80% to 95% were seen once. The sample taken for sequencing was peripheral blood. These receptors were obtained from a woman under 40 with COVID-19, enrolled during active disease.

V gene TRBV30 combines with J gene TRBJ1-2; D is uncertain. The V gene's germline CDR1 is GTSNPN and CDR2 SVGIG (reference sequence). Trimming cost V 5 bases and J 10 bases, with 14 bases left between them. The CDR3 is 11 amino acids. CDR3 sequence: CAWGLGFTYTF. As DNA, the CDR3 is TGTGCCTGGGGACTCGGGTTCACCTACACCTTC.

The rearrangement uses TRBV15 and TRBJ2-1; D possibly corresponds to TRBD2 (6 bases). The CDR3 consists of 16 residues. Germline V lookup: CDR1 LNHNV, CDR2 YYDKDF (reference sequence). V was shortened by 1 base and J by 6 bases, with 16 bases between the two germline ends. CDR3 sequence reads: CATSRVGRGGGNEQFF. CDR3 bases: TGTGCCACCAGCAGAGTCGGGCGGGGAGGAGGCAATGAGCAGTTCTTC.

V usage is TRBV11-2 and J usage is TRBJ1-5; D not certain. V was clipped by 5 bases and J by 1 base, with 6 bases between them. In germline, CDR1 is SGHAT, CDR2 FQNNGV. CDR3 length: 13 residues. CDR3 DNA sequence: TGTGCCAGCAGCGCCTACAGCAATCAGCCCCAGCATTTT. Translated: CASSAYSNQPQHF. Filled out from reference TRBV11-2 and TRBJ1-5, the complete variable domain reads EAGVAQSPRYKIIEKRQSVAFWCNPISGHATLYWYQQILGQGPKLLIQFQNNGVVDDSQLPKDRFSAERLKGVDSTLKIQPAKLEDSAVYLCASSAYSNQPQHFGDGTRLSIL.

The chain has TRBV5-5 and TRBJ2-3, with D possibly being TRBD2 (7 bases). This CDR3 comprises 15 residues. V was pared by 4 bases and J by 3 bases, with 15 bases between. Germline V CDR1 and CDR2: SGHKS, YYEKEE (reference sequence). The CDR3 DNA reads TGTGCCAGCAGCCGGGCTAGCGGACAGACAGATACGCAGTATTTT. It is translated as CASSRASGQTDTQYF.

The rearrangement uses TRBV3-1 (or the pseudogene TRBV3-2) and TRBJ1-4, with D unresolved. The CDR3 is 15 amino acids. The germline CDR1 and CDR2 sequences are LGHDT and YNNKEL (reference sequence). Trimming removed 1 base at V and 11 bases at J, with 17 bases between. In DNA form, the CDR3 reads TGTGCCAGCAGCCAAGGGGAGAGGGAGCGAGGGAAACTGTTTTTT. It translates to CASSQGERERGKLFF.

The chain carries TRBV5-1 and TRBJ2-7; TRBD2 matches at 10 bases. The CDR3 spans 15 residues. With 4 bases clipped from V and 7 bases from J, the junction kept 11 bases outside the gene matches. CDR1 and CDR2 from the germline V gene are SGHRS and YFSETQ. The CDR3 reads CASSREASGSKEQYF. The CDR3, as DNA: TGCGCCAGCAGCCGAGAGGCTAGCGGGAGTAAGGAGCAGTACTTC. The whole variable domain, remainder taken from reference TRBV5-1 and TRBJ2-7, is KAGVTQTPRYLIKTRGQQVTLSCSPISGHRSVSWYQQTPGQGLQFLFEYFSETQRNKGNFPGRFSGRQFSNSRSEMNVSTLELGDSALYLCASSREASGSKEQYFGPGTRLTVT.

This clone was counted only a few times. The gene calls are TRBV19 and TRBJ1-2; tentatively, D is TRBD1 (5 bases). The germline V and J ends were trimmed by 3 bases and 2 bases, with 22 bases remaining between them. There are 18 residues in the CDR3. Germline CDR1 LNHDA, CDR2 SQIVND (reference sequence). The CDR3 bases are TGTGCCAGTAGTATGCCTTCGGACACCGCACTGGGAAACTATGGCTACACCTTC. This encodes CASSMPSDTALGNYGYTF.

The J gene is TRBJ2-6, the V gene TRBV4-1; D unclear. The CDR3 contains 18 residues. The germline CDR1 and CDR2 sequences are MGHRA and YSYEKL. Trimming removed 2 bases at V and 2 bases at J, with 16 bases between. The CDR3 reads CASSQLDMGLTGANVLTF. CDR3 DNA: TGCGCCAGCAGCCAACTCGACATGGGTCTGACTGGGGCCAACGTCCTGACTTTC.

The CDR3 is CASSQDPSGNQPQHF. CDR3 coding DNA: TGCGCCAGCAGCCAAGATCCCAGTGGCAATCAGCCCCAGCATTTT. The chain recombines TRBV4-1 with TRBJ1-5; D ambiguous. The CDR3 runs 15 residues. Trimming took off 0 bases at V and 2 bases at J, with 8 bases between the two ends. Germline CDR1 and CDR2: MGHRA and YSYEKL.

The chain has TRBV19 and TRBJ1-5; a weak D match, TRBD1 (6 bases). This CDR3 has 14 amino acids. Trimming cost V 3 bases and J 10 bases, with 16 bases left between them. Germline-derived CDR1 and CDR2 are LNHDA and SQIVND (reference sequence). This CDR3 reads CASSIRGPSGPQHF. Here the CDR3 DNA reads TGTGCCAGTAGTATCAGGGGACCCTCCGGACCCCAGCATTTT.

The chain combines TRBV3-1 (or the pseudogene TRBV3-2) with TRBJ2-7; D is perhaps TRBD1 (5 bases). There are 14 residues in the CDR3. CDR1 and CDR2 (germline): LGHDT, YNNKEL (reference sequence). Trimming removed 0 bases at V and 6 bases at J, with 12 bases between. The CDR3 nucleotides read TGTGCCAGCAGCCAAGACCCAGGGCGGCGCGAGCAGTACTTC. Translated, it gives CASSQDPGRREQYF.